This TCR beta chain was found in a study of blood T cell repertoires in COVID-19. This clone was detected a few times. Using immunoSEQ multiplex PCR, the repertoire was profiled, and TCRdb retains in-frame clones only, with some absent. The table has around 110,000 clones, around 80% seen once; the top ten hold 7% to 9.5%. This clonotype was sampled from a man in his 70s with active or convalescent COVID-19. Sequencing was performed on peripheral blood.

The CDR3 DNA reads as TGTGCCAGCAGCAGGGGACAGGGGCCGCAAGAGACCCAGTACTTC. This gives the protein CASSRGQGPQETQYF. This sequence joins TRBV6-2 or TRBV6-3 and TRBJ2-5, with TRBD1 matching 10 bases. The J segment lost 2 bases and the V segment lost 6 bases, leaving 6 bases of the junction unmatched. The CDR3 totals 15 residues. CDR1 is MNHEY and CDR2 is SVGEGT in the germline V gene.